The 5 T cell receptor beta chains reported below all come from one sample, sequenced in a study of cytomegalovirus exposure and HLA in healthy donors. PCR was performed using 60 Vbeta and 13 Jbeta primers. Measured with immunoSEQ multiplex PCR; TCRdb has only the in-frame clones, and not every one. The table lists approximately 150,000 clones, about a tenth of them singletons. Sequenced input: PBMCs. The receptors were gathered from a male donor in good health and CMV-seronegative.

The V and J genes are TRBV6-4 and TRBJ2-3, with TRBD2 identical over 7 bases. Germline CDR1 is MRHNA and CDR2 is SNTAGT. This CDR3 contains 16 residues. Trimming took 0 bases from V and 2 from J; bases not matched to a gene: 5. The CDR3 region has the DNA TGTGCCAGCAGTGACTCAGCGGGGCGAGACACAGATACGCAGTATTTT. Amino acids: CASSDSAGRDTDTQYF.

The chain joins TRBV28 to TRBJ2-5; TRBD1 matches at 8 bases. Germline lookup yields CDR1 MDHEN and CDR2 SYDVKM. The CDR3 contains 15 residues. Germline trimming cut 1 base from V and 3 bases from J; bases unmatched to any gene: 4. For the CDR3, the DNA is TGTGCCAGCAGTTTATCCTGGACAGGGAAAGAGACCCAGTACTTC. The encoded protein is CASSLSWTGKETQYF. Full variable domain (missing parts from reference TRBV28 and TRBJ2-5): DVKVTQSSRYLVKRTGEKVFLECVQDMDHENMFWYRQDPGLGLRLIYFSYDVKMKEKGDIPEGYSVSREKKERFSLILESASTNQTSMYLCASSLSWTGKETQYFGPGTRLLVL.

J is TRBJ2-6 and V is TRBV7-9; a possible D gene is TRBD2 (7 bases). V was pared by 7 bases and J by 1 base, with 17 bases between. This CDR3 is built from 17 residues. Germline CDR1 is SEHNR and CDR2 is FQNEAQ (reference sequence). The CDR3 loop reads CASILRGGGSGANVLTF. The DNA for the CDR3 is TGTGCCAGCATCCTAAGAGGGGGAGGGTCTGGGGCCAACGTCCTGACTTTC.

This clone was seen repeatedly, ten times or more. The gene calls are TRBV27 and TRBJ1-1; D remains unclear. Per the germline V gene, CDR1 is MNHEY and CDR2 is SMNVEV (reference sequence). V was pared by 0 bases and J by 1 base, with 9 bases between. This CDR3 comprises 15 residues. CDR3 sequence (DNA): TGTGCCAGCAGTTTATCGGCTTATCCGAACACTGAAGCTTTCTTT. As protein: CASSLSAYPNTEAFF.

This clone has more than one count but fewer than ten. The chain combines TRBV7-6 with TRBJ1-2; D remains ambiguous. The germline V and J ends were trimmed by 5 bases and 7 bases, with 26 bases remaining between them. CDR1 is SGHVS, CDR2 FNYEAQ, per germline. CDR3 length: 17 amino acids. The CDR3 loop is CASSPHPTAIIGGGYTF. CDR3 nucleotides: TGTGCCAGCAGCCCACACCCAACGGCCATCATAGGAGGTGGCTACACCTTC.